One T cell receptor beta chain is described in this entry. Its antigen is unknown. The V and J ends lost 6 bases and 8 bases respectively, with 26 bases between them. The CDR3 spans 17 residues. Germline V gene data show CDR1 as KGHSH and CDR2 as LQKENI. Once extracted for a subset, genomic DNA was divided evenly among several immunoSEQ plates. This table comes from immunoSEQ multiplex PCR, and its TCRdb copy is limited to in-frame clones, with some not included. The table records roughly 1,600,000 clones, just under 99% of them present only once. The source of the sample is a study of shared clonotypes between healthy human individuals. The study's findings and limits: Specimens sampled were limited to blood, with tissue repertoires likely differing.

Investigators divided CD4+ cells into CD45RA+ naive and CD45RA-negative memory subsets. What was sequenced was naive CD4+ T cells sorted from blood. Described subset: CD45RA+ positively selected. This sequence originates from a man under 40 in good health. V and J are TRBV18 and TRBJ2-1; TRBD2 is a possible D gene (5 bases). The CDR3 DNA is TGTGCCAGCTCCGTAAAAAGGACTGCCTCGGCTACCCATGAGCAGTTCTTC. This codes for CASSVKRTASATHEQFF.